This TCR beta chain emerged from a study of OX40 agonist ivuxolimab in advanced cancers. The wider study: Cohort: around 86% men, mean age 60, aged roughly 20 to 79. Overall study findings and caveats: Antigens targeted by the expanded peripheral T cells were not determined. CD8+ T cells showed, on average, more clonal expansion than CD4+ cells.

Baseline was the first blood sampling point, followed by cycle 4 day 1 and cycle 7 day 1. Assay used: immunoSEQ multiplex PCR; TCRdb lists only in-frame clones, some missing. The sample contains 100,000 to 150,000 clones, 93% of which appear only once. The germline V gene encodes CDR1 SGHNT and CDR2 YYREEE (reference sequence). Trimming pared 4 bases from V and 2 bases from J, leaving 13 bases between. The CDR3 loop spans 15 amino acids. Regarding this clone: Its antigen remains unidentified.

This chain joins TRBV5-4 and TRBJ1-5, with a weak D call TRBD1 (6 bases). Here the sequenced sample was CD4+ or CD8+ T cells sorted from blood, taken in a trial of the OX40 agonist ivuxolimab. The source is an adult with an advanced solid tumor such as melanoma, head and neck, liver or kidney cancer. Written as DNA, the CDR3 is TGTGCCAGCAGCCCTGACAGGAGGCGCAATCAGCCCCAGCATTTT. Protein: CASSPDRRRNQPQHF.